These 25 T cell receptor beta chains were all obtained from the same sample, sequenced in a study of blood T cell repertoires in COVID-19. Some clones are missing from TCRdb's copy, which holds only in-frame ones; the method was immunoSEQ multiplex PCR. The profile shows about 250,000 clones, 85% to 90% of them singletons. Sequenced input: PBMCs or T cells enriched from blood (not recorded which). These TCRs come from a man aged 35 to 55 who had recovered from COVID-19.

This CDR3 reads CASSLGRPGETQYF. In DNA form, the CDR3 reads TGTGCCAGCAGCTTGGGACGACCGGGTGAGACCCAGTACTTC. This rearrangement joins TRBV5-4 to TRBJ2-5, with D unresolved. The length of the CDR3 is 14 residues. V was shortened by 0 bases and J by 5 bases, with 11 bases between the two germline ends. The germline CDR1 and CDR2 sequences are SGHNT and YYREEE (reference sequence).

The chain recombines TRBV24-1 with TRBJ2-3; 8 positions match TRBD1. This CDR3 has 16 residues. Per germline, CDR1 KGHDR and CDR2 SFDVKD. Trimming removed 4 bases from V and 1 base from J; junction bases left unmatched: 6. In DNA, the CDR3 is TGTGCCACCAGTGACCGGACAGGGTACGGCACAGATACGCAGTATTTT. Residues: CATSDRTGYGTDTQYF.

The chain is built from TRBV7-9 and TRBJ2-7, with D perhaps matching TRBD2 (5 bases). Trimming left V 3 bases short and J 2 bases short, with 17 bases between. CDR1 is SEHNR, CDR2 FQNEAQ, per germline (reference sequence). This CDR3 comprises 16 residues. The CDR3 DNA reads as TGTGCCAGCAGCTTGGGAAGACGGAGGAATACCTACGAGCAGTACTTC. Translated, it gives CASSLGRRRNTYEQYF.

This chain uses TRBV9 with TRBJ2-2; D gene uncertain. Germline loops: CDR1 SGDLS, CDR2 YYNGEE. The CDR3 covers 14 residues. V lost 5 bases to trimming and J lost 4 bases, with 12 bases between them. The CDR3 is CASSPAQSTGELFF. CDR3 DNA sequence: TGTGCCAGCAGTCCCGCACAGAGCACCGGGGAGCTGTTTTTT.

The chain combines TRBV7-2 with TRBJ2-1, with 10 bases lining up with TRBD2. This CDR3 is built from 17 residues. Trimming removed 5 bases from V and 4 bases from J; junction bases left unmatched: 11. Germline assignment: CDR1 SGHTA and CDR2 FQGNSA. CDR3 sequence: CASSEQAGGPPYNEQFF. The CDR3 DNA is TGTGCCAGCAGCGAACAAGCGGGAGGGCCGCCTTACAATGAGCAGTTCTTC.

The CDR3: CASSLAGALGNIQYF. For the CDR3, the DNA is TGTGCCAGTAGTCTAGCGGGAGCTCTAGGAAACATTCAGTACTTC. The chain combines TRBV19 with TRBJ2-4, with 10 bases identical to TRBD2. V was clipped by 5 bases and J by 6 bases; unmatched bases: 7. The V gene's germline CDR1 is LNHDA and CDR2 SQIVND (reference sequence). The CDR3 runs to 15 residues.

The chain has TRBV29-1 and TRBJ2-1; TRBD2 might be the D (5 bases). CDR3 size: 11 residues. Trimming pared 7 bases from V and 6 bases from J, leaving 10 bases between. Germline CDR1 SQVTM, CDR2 ANQGSEA. As DNA, the CDR3 is TGCAGCGCACTAGGAGTCAATGAGCAGTTCTTC. Encoded protein: CSALGVNEQFF.

The V call is TRBV20-1, the J call TRBJ1-4, with a tentative D call TRBD1 (6 bases). CDR3 length: 15 amino acids. Per germline, CDR1 DFQATT and CDR2 SNEGSKA (reference sequence). V was clipped by 3 bases and J by 5 bases, with 16 bases between them. Written as DNA, the CDR3 is TGCAGTGCTAGTAGGCGGGCAGGGACAAATGAAAAACTGTTTTTT. Its protein product is CSASRRAGTNEKLFF.

The rearrangement uses TRBV5-6 and TRBJ1-4; TRBD1 might be the D (5 bases). The germline V gene has CDR1 SGHDT and CDR2 YYEEEE. The CDR3 totals 15 residues. V was clipped by 1 base and J by 8 bases, with 15 bases between them. CDR3 nucleotides: TGTGCCAGCAGCTTGTATGGAGGGGTTGGGGAAAAACTGTTTTTT. Translated, it gives CASSLYGGVGEKLFF. Together with reference TRBV5-6 and TRBJ1-4, the CDR3 gives the full variable domain: DAGVTQSPTHLIKTRGQQVTLRCSPKSGHDTVSWYQQALGQGPQFIFQYYEEEERQRGNFPDRFSGHQFPNYSSELNVNALLLGDSALYLCASSLYGGVGEKLFFGSGTQLSVL.

The V call is TRBV5-1, the J call TRBJ2-5, with 15 bases that match TRBD2. This CDR3 is built from 15 residues. Trimming removed 4 bases from V and 4 bases from J; junction bases left unmatched: 2. Per germline, CDR1 SGHRS and CDR2 YFSETQ. CDR3 nucleotide sequence: TGCGCCAGCAGCCCGGGACTAGCGGGAGGAGAGACCCAGTACTTC. Protein: CASSPGLAGGETQYF.

The genes are TRBV29-1 and TRBJ2-5; the D gene is possibly TRBD2 (5 bases). Trimming stripped 6 bases from V and 0 bases from J, with 11 bases between. The CDR3 spans 13 residues. CDR1 and CDR2 from the germline V gene are SQVTM and ANQGSEA. CDR3: CSVAPGNQETQYF. The CDR3 nucleotides are TGCAGCGTCGCGCCGGGGAACCAAGAGACCCAGTACTTC.

The chain is built from TRBV7-2 and TRBJ2-7, with TRBD2 matching over 11 bases. Germline trimming cut 4 bases from V and 6 bases from J; bases unmatched to any gene: 11. CDR1 and CDR2 (germline): SGHTA, FQGNSA. This CDR3 spans 16 amino acids. The CDR3 DNA sequence: TGTGCCAGCAGCTCTACTCCGGGACTAGCGGTTGTCGAGCAGTACTTC. It translates to CASSSTPGLAVVEQYF.

The J gene is TRBJ1-2, the V gene TRBV7-2; TRBD1 agrees at 8 bases. V was pared by 1 base and J by 10 bases, with 5 bases of the junction left unmatched. Germline CDR1 SGHTA, CDR2 FQGNSA. The CDR3 loop spans 13 amino acids. The CDR3 loop reads CASSLDGQGDYTF. The CDR3 DNA sequence: TGTGCCAGCAGCTTAGACGGACAGGGAGACTACACCTTC.

The chain joins TRBV19 to TRBJ1-5; no definite D call. The V end lost 2 bases, the J end lost 12 bases, and 14 bases lay between the germline ends. Germline CDR1 is LNHDA and CDR2 is SQIVND (reference sequence). CDR3 length: 13 amino acids. CDR3 nucleotide sequence: TGTGCCAGTAGTATACGGAGGACGGCAGGCCAGCATTTT. This sequence encodes CASSIRRTAGQHF. Combining the CDR3 with reference TRBV19 and TRBJ1-5 gives the whole variable domain DGGITQSPKYLFRKEGQNVTLSCEQNLNHDAMYWYRQDPGQGLRLIYYSQIVNDFQKGDIAEGYSVSREKKESFPLTVTSAQKNPTAFYLCASSIRRTAGQHFGDGTRLSIL.

CDR3 nucleotides: TGTGCCAGCAGCAACACCCTGGACAGGCAAGAGACCCAGTACTTC. Its protein is CASSNTLDRQETQYF. The chain joins TRBV11-1 to TRBJ2-5; 7 nucleotides match TRBD1. The CDR3 sequence is 15 residues long. J was trimmed by 2 bases and V by 5 bases; bases with no gene match: 8. CDR1 SGHAT and CDR2 FQDESV come from the germline V gene (reference sequence).

This clone was recorded once. This chain joins TRBV7-8 and TRBJ2-3; 11 bases map to TRBD2. The CDR3 is 19 residues long. V lost 5 bases to trimming and J lost 4 bases; unmatched junction nucleotides: 17. Germline CDR1 SGHVS, CDR2 FQNEAQ. Here the CDR3 reads CASSPGSGRAPVIPDTQYF. DNA of the CDR3: TGTGCCAGCAGCCCGGGTAGCGGGAGGGCCCCGGTCATACCAGATACGCAGTATTTT.

J is TRBJ1-5 and V is TRBV7-9; a weak D match, TRBD1 (6 bases). The CDR3 totals 14 residues. Germline V gene sequence: CDR1 SEHNR, CDR2 FQNEAQ (reference sequence). Trimming stripped 6 bases from V and 4 bases from J, with 13 bases between. CDR3 sequence reads: CASSGDTKNQPQHF. In nucleotides, the CDR3 is TGTGCCAGCAGTGGGGACACCAAGAATCAGCCCCAGCATTTT.

The V and J genes are TRBV30 and TRBJ1-5; no clear D. This CDR3 region has 14 residues. Trimming cost V 1 base and J 0 bases, with 7 bases left between them. Germline V gene lookup returns CDR1 GTSNPN and CDR2 SVGIG (reference sequence). CDR3 sequence reads: CAWSGSFSNQPQHF. CDR3 nucleotide sequence: TGTGCCTGGAGTGGGAGCTTTAGCAATCAGCCCCAGCATTTT.

This chain links TRBV11-2 with TRBJ2-1, with a tentative D call TRBD2 (5 bases). The V end lost 5 bases, the J end lost 0 bases, and 11 bases lay between the germline ends. CDR1 is SGHAT, CDR2 FQNNGV, per germline. The CDR3 runs 15 residues. DNA of the CDR3: TGTGCCAGCAGCCGTATACGGGGCTCCTACAATGAGCAGTTCTTC. Residues: CASSRIRGSYNEQFF.

The V and J genes are TRBV7-8 and TRBJ2-1; the D is unclear. Trimming left V 1 base short and J 9 bases short, with 7 bases between. Germline loops: CDR1 SGHVS, CDR2 FQNEAQ. This CDR3 is built from 12 residues. The CDR3 bases are TGTGCCAGCAGCTTAGACCTGGCTGAGCAGTTCTTC. Encoded protein: CASSLDLAEQFF.

The genes are TRBV6-5 and TRBJ2-4; D unclear. Germline assignment: CDR1 MNHEY and CDR2 SVGAGI. Deletions cut 10 bases from V and 11 bases from J, with 12 bases between. The CDR3 spans 10 residues. The CDR3 reads CAKTTKLQYF. The CDR3 DNA is TGTGCCAAAACAACCAAACTTCAGTACTTC.

The chain links TRBV30 to TRBJ1-1; D is perhaps TRBD1 (5 bases). The V gene's germline CDR1 is GTSNPN and CDR2 SVGIG (reference sequence). V shed 5 bases and J shed 1 base, with 14 bases lying between them. This CDR3 spans 14 amino acids. In nucleotides, the CDR3 is TGTGCCTGGGCCGACGGGACTTCGAACACTGAAGCTTTCTTT. It encodes CAWADGTSNTEAFF.

The V call is TRBV9, the J call TRBJ2-7; 9 bases are a match to TRBD1. This CDR3 contains 16 residues. The V and J ends lost 2 bases and 1 base, in that order; junction bases with no gene match: 7. Germline loops: CDR1 SGDLS, CDR2 YYNGEE. The CDR3 DNA sequence: TGTGCCAGCAGCGTGACTCCGGGACAGGGATCCTACGAGCAGTACTTC. Its protein is CASSVTPGQGSYEQYF.

The chain links TRBV7-8 to TRBJ1-5; possible D gene TRBD1, 6 bases. CDR3 size: 16 residues. With 4 bases removed from V and 1 base from J, the gap between germline ends came to 14 bases. Germline lookup yields CDR1 SGHVS and CDR2 FQNEAQ. This CDR3 is CASSSSTGYSNQPQHF. DNA for the CDR3: TGTGCCAGCAGCTCCAGCACAGGGTACAGCAATCAGCCCCAGCATTTT.

V gene TRBV7-3 combines with J gene TRBJ2-3; TRBD1 matches 8 bases. In germline, CDR1 is SGHTA, CDR2 FQGTGA. V shed 4 bases and J 1 base; nucleotides not matched to a gene: 7. The CDR3 is made up of 16 amino acids. CDR3 region: CASSSRDRSGTDTQYF. The CDR3 DNA reads as TGTGCCAGCAGCTCCCGGGACAGGTCTGGCACAGATACGCAGTATTTT.